Given below is one T cell receptor (beta chain) in context. The source of the sample is a study of blood T cell repertoires in COVID-19. Study in general: The analysed material was cDNA or gDNA that came from T cells, B-cell-depleted T cells, or PBMCs.

Profiled with immunoSEQ multiplex PCR; TCRdb holds only in-frame clones, not every one. The data show over 400,000 clones, about 88% seen once. Participants were aged about 18 to 89 years from more than 20 US areas. Each participant's cohort was designated according to participant-reported clinical history. Among Cohort 3 donors, those recovered had two negative PCRs, clearance, or symptom resolution. Sequenced: PBMCs or T cells enriched from blood (not recorded which). This TCR was sampled from an older woman who had recovered from COVID-19.

In DNA form, the CDR3 reads TGTGCCATCAAAAGCGGGGGTATCCAAGAGACCCAGTACTTC. Translation: CAIKSGGIQETQYF. V is TRBV10-3 and J is TRBJ2-5, with 8 positions matching TRBD2. V lost 7 bases, J lost 1 base, and 5 bases stayed unmatched. Germline CDR1 reads ENHRY; CDR2 reads SYGVKD. This CDR3 has 14 residues.